This T cell receptor (beta chain) was retrieved from a study of cytotoxic CD8 clonotypes in ibrutinib-treated CLL. Study at large: Across the patients, about a dozen were relapsed/refractory, roughly 14 treatment-naive and about 17 IGHV unmutated.

The V gene's germline CDR1 is ENHRY and CDR2 SYGVKD. The CDR3 totals 14 residues. V shed 8 bases and J 3 bases; nucleotides not matched to a gene: 5. PBMCs were cryopreserved, and roughly 2.1 micrograms of genomic DNA from them went into TCR beta libraries. The repertoire was sequenced with immunoSEQ multiplex PCR; TCRdb's copy has only in-frame clones and lacks some. The table includes some 300,000 clones, around four fifths detected once. V is TRBV10-3 and J is TRBJ2-1, with 9 bases lining up with TRBD1. Sample: PBMCs, taken before ibrutinib treatment. The sequence came from a human donor with chronic lymphocytic leukemia. The CDR3 spells CAIAEGQGYNEQFF. In nucleotides, the CDR3 is TGTGCCATCGCGGAGGGACAGGGCTACAATGAGCAGTTCTTC.